This record covers a single TCR beta chain. Unique molecular identifiers were in the cDNA, with template-switch universal primer binding. TCRdb called the 5' RACE reads again in MiXCR, with one record for every CDR3 protein. The table includes 1.5 million to 2 million distinct CDR3 sequences, roughly a third detected once. This sample is part of a study of identical twins. The junction had 5 bases not matched to a gene; V was cut back by 4 bases and J by 4 bases. The germline CDR1 and CDR2 sequences are KGHSH and LQKENI. This CDR3 spans 14 amino acids. The source material was cord blood. The rearrangement uses TRBV18 and TRBJ1-2; TRBD1 agrees at 8 bases. The sequence was obtained from a newborn girl in good health. The CDR3 spells CASSRNGQGYGYTF. CDR3 nucleotide sequence: TGTGCCAGCTCACGCAACGGACAGGGCTATGGCTACACCTTC.